A single count supports the clone carrying this T cell receptor beta chain. These data belong to a study of blood T cell repertoires in COVID-19. TCRdb's table, derived via immunoSEQ multiplex PCR, lists solely in-frame clones and lacks some. The table has around 110,000 clones, roughly 83% seen once. V lost 1 base and J 0 bases, leaving 11 bases between the germline ends. CDR1 SGHAT and CDR2 FQNNGV come from the germline V gene. The CDR3 runs to 16 residues. Material: peripheral blood. This sequence joins TRBV11-2 and TRBJ2-3; D is possibly TRBD2 (6 bases). This receptor was obtained from a man aged 30 to 45 with acute or convalescent COVID-19. The CDR3 region is CASSLAGLPSTDTQYF. The CDR3 DNA is TGTGCCAGCAGCTTAGCCGGACTACCAAGCACAGATACGCAGTATTTT.